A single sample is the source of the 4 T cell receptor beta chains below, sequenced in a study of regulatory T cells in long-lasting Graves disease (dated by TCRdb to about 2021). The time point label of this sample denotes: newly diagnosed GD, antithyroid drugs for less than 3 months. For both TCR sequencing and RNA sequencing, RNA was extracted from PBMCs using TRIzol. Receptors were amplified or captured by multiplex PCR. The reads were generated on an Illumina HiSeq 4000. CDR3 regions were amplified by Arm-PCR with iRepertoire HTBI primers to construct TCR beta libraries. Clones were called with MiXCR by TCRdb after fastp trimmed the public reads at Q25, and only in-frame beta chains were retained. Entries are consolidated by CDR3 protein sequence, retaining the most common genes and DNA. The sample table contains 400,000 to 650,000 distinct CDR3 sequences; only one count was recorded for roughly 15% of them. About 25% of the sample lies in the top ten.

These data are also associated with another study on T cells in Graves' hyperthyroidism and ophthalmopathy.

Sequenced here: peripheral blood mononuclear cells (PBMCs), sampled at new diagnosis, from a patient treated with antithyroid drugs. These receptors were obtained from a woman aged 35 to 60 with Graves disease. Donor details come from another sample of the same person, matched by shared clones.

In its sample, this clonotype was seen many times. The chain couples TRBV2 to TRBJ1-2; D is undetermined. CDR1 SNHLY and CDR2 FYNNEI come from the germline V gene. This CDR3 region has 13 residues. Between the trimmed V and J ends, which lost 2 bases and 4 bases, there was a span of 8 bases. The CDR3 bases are TGTGCCAGCAGTGAATTGAGCCTCTATGGCTACACCTTC. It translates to CASSELSLYGYTF. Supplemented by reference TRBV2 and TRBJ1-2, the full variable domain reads EPEVTQTPSHQVTQMGQEVILRCVPISNHLYFYWYRQILGQKVEFLVSFYNNEISEKSEIFDDQFSVERPDGSNFTLKIRSTKLEDSAMYFCASSELSLYGYTFGSGTRLTVV.

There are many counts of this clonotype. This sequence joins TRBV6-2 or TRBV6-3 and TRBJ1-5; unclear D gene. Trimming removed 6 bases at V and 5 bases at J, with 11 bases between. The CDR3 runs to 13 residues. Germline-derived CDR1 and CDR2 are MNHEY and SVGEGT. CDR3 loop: CASRDRWDQPQHF. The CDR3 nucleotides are TGTGCCAGCAGGGACCGTTGGGATCAGCCCCAGCATTTT.

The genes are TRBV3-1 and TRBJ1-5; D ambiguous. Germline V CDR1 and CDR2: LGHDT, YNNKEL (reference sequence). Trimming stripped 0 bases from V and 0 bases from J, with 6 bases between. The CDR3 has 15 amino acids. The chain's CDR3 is CASSQDPHSNQPQHF. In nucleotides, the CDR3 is TGTGCCAGCAGCCAAGATCCGCATAGCAATCAGCCCCAGCATTTT.

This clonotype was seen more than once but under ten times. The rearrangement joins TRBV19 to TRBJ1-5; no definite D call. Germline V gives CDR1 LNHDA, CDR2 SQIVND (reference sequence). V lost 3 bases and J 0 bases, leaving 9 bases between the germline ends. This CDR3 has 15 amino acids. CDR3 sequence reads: CASSITPYSNQPQHF. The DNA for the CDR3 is TGTGCCAGTAGTATCACACCTTATAGCAATCAGCCCCAGCATTTT.